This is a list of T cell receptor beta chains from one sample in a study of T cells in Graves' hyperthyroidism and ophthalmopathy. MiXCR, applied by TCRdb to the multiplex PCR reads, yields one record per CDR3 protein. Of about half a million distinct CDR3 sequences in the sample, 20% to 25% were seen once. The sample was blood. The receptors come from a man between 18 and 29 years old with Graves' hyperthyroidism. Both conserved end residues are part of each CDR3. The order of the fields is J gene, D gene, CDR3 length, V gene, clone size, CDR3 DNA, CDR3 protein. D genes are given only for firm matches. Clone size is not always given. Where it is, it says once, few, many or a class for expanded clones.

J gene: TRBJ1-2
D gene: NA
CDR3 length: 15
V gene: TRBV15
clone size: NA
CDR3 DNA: TGTGCCACCAGCAGTATAAGAACAGACAGCTATGGCTTCACCTTC
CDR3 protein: CATSSIRTDSYGFTF

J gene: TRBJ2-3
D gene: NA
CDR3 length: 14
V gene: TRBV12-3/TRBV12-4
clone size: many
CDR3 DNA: TGTGCCAGCAGTTTCCAACGGGCTGCAGATACGCAGTATTTT
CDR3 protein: CASSFQRAADTQYF

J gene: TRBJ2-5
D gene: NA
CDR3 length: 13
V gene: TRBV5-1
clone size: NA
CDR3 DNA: TGCGCCAGCACCCCCGAGGATCTGGAGACCCAGTACTTC
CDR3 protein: CASTPEDLETQYF

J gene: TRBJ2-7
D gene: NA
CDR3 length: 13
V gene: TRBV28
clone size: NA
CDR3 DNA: TGTGCCAGCACCTTGGTTAGCTCCTACGAGCAGTACTTC
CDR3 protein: CASTLVSSYEQYF

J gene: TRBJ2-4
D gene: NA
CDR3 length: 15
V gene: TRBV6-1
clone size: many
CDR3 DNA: TGTGCCAGCAGTGAACAGGGGCCGCTTCTAAGCATTCAGTACTTC
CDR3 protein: CASSEQGPLLSIQYF

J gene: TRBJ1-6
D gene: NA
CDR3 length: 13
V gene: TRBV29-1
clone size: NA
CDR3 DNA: TGCAGCGTAGGAAGCTCCTATAATTCACCCCTCCACTTT
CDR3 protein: CSVGSSYNSPLHF

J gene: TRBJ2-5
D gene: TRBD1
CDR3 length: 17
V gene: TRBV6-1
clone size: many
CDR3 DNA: TGTGCCAGCGCCAAGGAAGGGCCAGGGGGAGTAAGGGAGACCCAGTACTTC
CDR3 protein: CASAKEGPGGVRETQYF

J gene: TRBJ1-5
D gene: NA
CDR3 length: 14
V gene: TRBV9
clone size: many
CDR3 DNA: TGTGCCAGCAGCGTAGATCCCTCAGGTCAGCCCCAGCATTTT
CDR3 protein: CASSVDPSGQPQHF

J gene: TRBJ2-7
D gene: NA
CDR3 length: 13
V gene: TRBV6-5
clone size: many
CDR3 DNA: TGTGCCAGCAGTTACGACAATCCCTACGAGCAGTACTTC
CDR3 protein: CASSYDNPYEQYF

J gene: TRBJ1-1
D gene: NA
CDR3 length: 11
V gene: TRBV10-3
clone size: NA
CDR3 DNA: TGTGCCGTTTCCATGAACACTGAAGCTTTCTTT
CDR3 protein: CAVSMNTEAFF

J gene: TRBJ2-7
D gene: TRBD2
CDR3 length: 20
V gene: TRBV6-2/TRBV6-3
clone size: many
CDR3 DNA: TGTGCCAGCAGTTACGGGGTCACACGGACTAGCGGGAGGTCGCCCTACGAGCAGTACTTC
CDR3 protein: CASSYGVTRTSGRSPYEQYF

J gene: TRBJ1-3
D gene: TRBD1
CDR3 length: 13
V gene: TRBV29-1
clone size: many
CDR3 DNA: TGCAGCGCCCGACAGGGAAGTGGAAACACCATATATTTT
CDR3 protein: CSARQGSGNTIYF

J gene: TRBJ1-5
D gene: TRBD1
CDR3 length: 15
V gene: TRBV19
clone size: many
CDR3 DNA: TGTGCCAGTAGTGTCGACAGGGCTTCTCGTCAGCCCCAGCATTTT
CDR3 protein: CASSVDRASRQPQHF

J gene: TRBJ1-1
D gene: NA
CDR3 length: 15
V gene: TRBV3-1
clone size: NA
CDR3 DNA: TGTGCCAGCAGCCAAGGGTTAAGGGCGAACACTGAAGCTTTCTTT
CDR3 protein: CASSQGLRANTEAFF

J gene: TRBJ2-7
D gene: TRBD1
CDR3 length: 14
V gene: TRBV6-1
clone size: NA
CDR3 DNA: TGTGCCAGCAGCGCAGGGGGCGCTTTCTACGAGCAGTACTTC
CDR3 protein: CASSAGGAFYEQYF

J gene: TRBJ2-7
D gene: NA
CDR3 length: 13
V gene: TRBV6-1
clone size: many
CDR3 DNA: TGTGCCAGCAGCCAACCGGGACGGGGCGAGCAGTACTTC
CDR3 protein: CASSQPGRGEQYF

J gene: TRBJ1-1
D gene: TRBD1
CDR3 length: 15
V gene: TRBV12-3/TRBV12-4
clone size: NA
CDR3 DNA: TGTGCCAGCAGTCCGTTGGGGACAGGAGGTCCTGAAGCTTTCTTT
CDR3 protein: CASSPLGTGGPEAFF

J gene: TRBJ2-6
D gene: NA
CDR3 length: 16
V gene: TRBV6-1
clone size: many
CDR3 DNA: TGTGCCAGCAGGAGGAGGGGCAGCTCTGGGGCCAACGTCCTGACTTTC
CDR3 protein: CASRRRGSSGANVLTF

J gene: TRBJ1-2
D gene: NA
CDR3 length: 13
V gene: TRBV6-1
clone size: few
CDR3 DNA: TGTGCCAGCAGATCCGGAGGGTCGGGTGGCTACACCTTC
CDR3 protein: CASRSGGSGGYTF

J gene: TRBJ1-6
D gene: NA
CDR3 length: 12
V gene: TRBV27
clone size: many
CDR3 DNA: TGTGCCAGCCCTCGACACAATTCACCCCTCCACTTT
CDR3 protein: CASPRHNSPLHF

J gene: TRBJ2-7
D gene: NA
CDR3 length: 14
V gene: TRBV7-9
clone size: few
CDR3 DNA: TGTGCCAGCAGCTTAGAGGGGGTGAACTACGAGCAGTACTTC
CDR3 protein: CASSLEGVNYEQYF

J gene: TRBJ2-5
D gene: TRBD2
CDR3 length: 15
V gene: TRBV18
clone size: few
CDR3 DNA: TGTGCCAGCTCACCTCGGGGGGTTGACCAAGAGACCCAGTACTTC
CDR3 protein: CASSPRGVDQETQYF

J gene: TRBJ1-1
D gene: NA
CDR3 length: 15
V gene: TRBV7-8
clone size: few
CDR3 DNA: TGTGCCAGCAGCTCCCTGGTGGGGACGAACACTGAAGCTTTCTTT
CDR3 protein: CASSSLVGTNTEAFF

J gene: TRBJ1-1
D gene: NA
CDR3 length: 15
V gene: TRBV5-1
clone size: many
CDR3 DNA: TGCGCCAGCAGCTTGGCCTTAACACAGAACACTGAAGCTTTCTTT
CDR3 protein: CASSLALTQNTEAFF

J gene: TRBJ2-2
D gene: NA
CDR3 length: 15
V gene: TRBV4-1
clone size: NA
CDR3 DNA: TGCGCCAGCAGCCAATACCTCTTGGGGGCCGGGGAGCTGTTTTTT
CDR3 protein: CASSQYLLGAGELFF

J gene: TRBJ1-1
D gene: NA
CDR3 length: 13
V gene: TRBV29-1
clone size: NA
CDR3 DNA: TGCAGCGTTAGCTCAGGGATCTTGACTGAAGCTTTCTTT
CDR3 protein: CSVSSGILTEAFF

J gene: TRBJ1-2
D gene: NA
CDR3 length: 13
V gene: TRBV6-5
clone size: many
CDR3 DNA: TGTGCCAGCAGTTACAGAGGGCTATGGGGCTACACCTTC
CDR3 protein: CASSYRGLWGYTF

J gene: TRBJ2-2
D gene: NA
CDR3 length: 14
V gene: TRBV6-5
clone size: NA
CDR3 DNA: TGTGCCAGCAGTTACTCGACTCAAACCGGGGAGCCGTTTTTT
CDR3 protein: CASSYSTQTGEPFF

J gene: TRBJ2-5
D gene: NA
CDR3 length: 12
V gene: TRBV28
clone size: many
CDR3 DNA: TGTGCCAGCAGAGAGGCCACAGAGACCCAGTACTTC
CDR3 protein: CASREATETQYF

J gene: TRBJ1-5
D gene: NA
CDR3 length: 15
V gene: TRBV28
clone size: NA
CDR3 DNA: TGTGCCAGCAGTTATGGCATTCGGCGCGACCAGCCCCAGCATTTT
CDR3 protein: CASSYGIRRDQPQHF

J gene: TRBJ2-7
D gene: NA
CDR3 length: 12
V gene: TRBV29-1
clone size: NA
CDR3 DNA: TGCAGCGTTTCTCAAGGGACCTACGAGCAGTACTTC
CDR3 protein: CSVSQGTYEQYF

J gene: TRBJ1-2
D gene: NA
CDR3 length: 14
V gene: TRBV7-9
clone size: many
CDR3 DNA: TGTGCCAGCAGCTTAGCGATGTCAGGAGGGCGCTACACCTTC
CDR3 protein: CASSLAMSGGRYTF

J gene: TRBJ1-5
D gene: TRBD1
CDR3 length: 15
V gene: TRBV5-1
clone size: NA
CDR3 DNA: TGCGCCAGCAGCCCGGGGACAGGGAGGGATCAGCCCCAGCATTTT
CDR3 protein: CASSPGTGRDQPQHF

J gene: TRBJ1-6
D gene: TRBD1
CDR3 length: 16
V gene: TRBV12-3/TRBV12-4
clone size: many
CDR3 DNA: TGTGCCAGCAGTGAACAGGGGGCGAGTGGAAATTCACCCCTCCACTTT
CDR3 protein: CASSEQGASGNSPLHF

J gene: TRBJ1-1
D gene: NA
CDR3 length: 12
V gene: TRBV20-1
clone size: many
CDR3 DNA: TGCAGTGCCCTTGGGATGAACACTGAAGCTTTCTTT
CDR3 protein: CSALGMNTEAFF

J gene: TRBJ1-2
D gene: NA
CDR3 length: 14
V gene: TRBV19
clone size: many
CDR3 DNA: TGTGCCAGTACCCGAACCCCTCTCGGGGGGGGCTACACCTTC
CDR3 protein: CASTRTPLGGGYTF

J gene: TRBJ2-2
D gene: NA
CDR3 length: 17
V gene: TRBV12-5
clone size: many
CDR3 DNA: TGTGCTAGTGGTTTGGACCGGGACACCTACCTCACCGGGGAGCTGTTTTTT
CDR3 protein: CASGLDRDTYLTGELFF

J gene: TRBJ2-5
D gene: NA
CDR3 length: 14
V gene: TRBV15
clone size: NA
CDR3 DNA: TGTGCCACCAGCAGAGTGGCGGGGCAAGAGACCCAGTACTTC
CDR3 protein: CATSRVAGQETQYF

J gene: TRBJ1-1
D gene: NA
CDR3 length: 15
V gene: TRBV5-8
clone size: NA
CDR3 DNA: TGTGCCAGCAGCCAAATCGGGGGTGCAAACACTGAAGCTTTCTTT
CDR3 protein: CASSQIGGANTEAFF

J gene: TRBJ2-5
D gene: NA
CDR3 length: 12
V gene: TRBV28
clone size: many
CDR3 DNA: TGTGCCAGCAAGAGATCACAAGAGACCCAGTACTTC
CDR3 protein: CASKRSQETQYF

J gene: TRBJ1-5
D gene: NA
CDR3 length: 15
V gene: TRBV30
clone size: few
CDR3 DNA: TGTGCCTGGAGTGTAAACGGCTATAGCAATCAGCCCCAGCATTTT
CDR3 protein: CAWSVNGYSNQPQHF

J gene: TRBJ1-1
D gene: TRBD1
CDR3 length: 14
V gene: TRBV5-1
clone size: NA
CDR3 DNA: TGCGCCAGCAGCACGGGACAGGGTCTCGCTGAAGCTTTCTTT
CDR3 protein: CASSTGQGLAEAFF

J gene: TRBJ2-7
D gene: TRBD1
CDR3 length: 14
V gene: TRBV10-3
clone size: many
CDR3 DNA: TGTGCCATCAGTACCGGGACAGGGGACTACGAGCAGTACTTC
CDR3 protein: CAISTGTGDYEQYF

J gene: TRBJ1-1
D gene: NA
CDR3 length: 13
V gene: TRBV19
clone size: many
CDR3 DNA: TGTGCCAGTAGTATAGGGACAGCGAATGAAGCTTTCTTT
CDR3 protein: CASSIGTANEAFF

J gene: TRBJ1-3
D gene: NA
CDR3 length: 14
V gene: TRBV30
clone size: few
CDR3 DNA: TGTGCCTGGACAGGGACGATTTCTGGAAACACCATATATTTT
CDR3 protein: CAWTGTISGNTIYF

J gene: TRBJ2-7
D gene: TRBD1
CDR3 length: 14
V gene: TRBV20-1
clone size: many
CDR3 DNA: TGCAGTGGCCGAAACCGGGACAGATCCTACGAGCAGTACTTC
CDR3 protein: CSGRNRDRSYEQYF

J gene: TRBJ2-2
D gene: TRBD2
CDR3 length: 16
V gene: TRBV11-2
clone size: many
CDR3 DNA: TGTGCCAGCAGCTTGACCGGGGGGTACGGCACCGGGGAGCTGTTTTTT
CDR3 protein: CASSLTGGYGTGELFF

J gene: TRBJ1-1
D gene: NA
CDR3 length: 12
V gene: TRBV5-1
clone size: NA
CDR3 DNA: TGCGCCAGCAGCGACGGACGTACTGAAGCTTTCTTT
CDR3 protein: CASSDGRTEAFF

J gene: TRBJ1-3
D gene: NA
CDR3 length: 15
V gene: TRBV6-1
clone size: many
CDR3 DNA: TGTGCCAGCAGTAAAGGAATGCCCTCTGGAAACACCATATATTTT
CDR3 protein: CASSKGMPSGNTIYF